Listed here are 20 T cell receptor beta chains from one sample, sequenced in a study of OX40 agonist ivuxolimab in advanced cancers. Here immunoSEQ multiplex PCR was the method, and the copy in TCRdb shows in-frame clones only, minus some. There are tens of thousands of clones in the sample; over 65% occur only once, and less than 15% lies in the top ten. The specimen was CD4+ or CD8+ T cells sorted from blood, collected in a trial of the OX40 agonist ivuxolimab. Receptors originate from an adult with an advanced solid tumor such as melanoma, head and neck, liver or kidney cancer.

The J gene is TRBJ2-7, the V gene TRBV27; TRBD1 aligns across 10 bases. Trimming cost V 5 bases and J 5 bases; bases outside gene matches: 6. The CDR3 is 14 amino acids. CDR1 is MNHEY and CDR2 is SMNVEV in the germline V gene (reference sequence). The CDR3 here is CASSPDRGLHEQYF. Here the CDR3 DNA reads TGTGCCAGCAGTCCAGACAGGGGGCTCCACGAGCAGTACTTC.

The genes are TRBV28 and TRBJ1-1; tentative D call: TRBD1 (5 bases). Trimming left V 5 bases short and J 5 bases short, with 12 bases between. The CDR3 is made up of 13 amino acids. Per germline, CDR1 MDHEN and CDR2 SYDVKM. CDR3 sequence: CASSLGPQTEAFF. CDR3 DNA sequence: TGTGCCAGCAGTCTGGGACCTCAAACTGAAGCTTTCTTT.

V usage is TRBV27 and J usage is TRBJ2-1, with TRBD2 identical over 10 bases. Germline V gene lookup returns CDR1 MNHEY and CDR2 SMNVEV (reference sequence). V shed 5 bases, J shed 7 bases, and the junction held 8 bases outside the gene matches. The CDR3 is 15 residues long. The CDR3 region is CASSVAGGARNEQFF. CDR3 sequence (DNA): TGTGCCAGCAGTGTAGCGGGAGGAGCTAGGAATGAGCAGTTCTTC.

The rearrangement links TRBV28 to TRBJ2-3; a weak D match, TRBD2 (5 bases). CDR3 length equals 16 residues. Germline-derived CDR1 and CDR2 are MDHEN and SYDVKM. Trimming stripped 5 bases from V and 2 bases from J, with 17 bases between. The CDR3 protein is CASSPPRGLDTDTQYF. CDR3 nucleotide sequence: TGTGCCAGCAGTCCCCCTCGGGGTCTCGACACAGATACGCAGTATTTT.

The rearrangement joins TRBV23-1 to TRBJ2-4; D uncertain. TRBV23-1 falls under the ORF class, with uncertain function. Trimming pared 3 bases from V and 0 bases from J, leaving 6 bases between. The CDR3 runs to 14 residues. CDR3: CASSQRLAKNIQYF. The DNA of the CDR3 is TGCGCCAGCAGTCAGAGGTTAGCCAAAAACATTCAGTACTTC.

The chain couples TRBV2 to TRBJ1-4; D not resolved. V lost 3 bases to trimming and J lost 8 bases, with 13 bases between them. CDR3 length equals 14 residues. The V gene's germline CDR1 is SNHLY and CDR2 FYNNEI. In nucleotides, the CDR3 is TGTGCCAGCAGTGATCCCTCGCCGAAGGAAAAACTGTTTTTT. Protein: CASSDPSPKEKLFF. Based on the CDR3 plus reference TRBV2 and TRBJ1-4, the full variable domain is EPEVTQTPSHQVTQMGQEVILRCVPISNHLYFYWYRQILGQKVEFLVSFYNNEISEKSEIFDDQFSVERPDGSNFTLKIRSTKLEDSAMYFCASSDPSPKEKLFFGSGTQLSVL.

The chain recombines TRBV11-2 with TRBJ2-7; tentatively, D is TRBD1 (5 bases). Germline CDR1 SGHAT, CDR2 FQNNGV. The V and J ends lost 10 bases and 5 bases respectively, with 12 bases between them. The CDR3 runs 11 residues. The CDR3 region is CATQGPHEQYF. The CDR3 region has the DNA TGTGCCACCCAGGGTCCCCACGAGCAGTACTTC.

The chain couples TRBV28 to TRBJ2-1; D might be TRBD1 (6 bases). Germline V gene data show CDR1 as MDHEN and CDR2 as SYDVKM. V lost 7 bases to trimming and J lost 10 bases, with 20 bases between them. The CDR3 extends over 14 amino acids. CDR3 loop: CASNHPFEGEEQFF. CDR3 nucleotides: TGTGCCAGCAACCACCCCTTCGAGGGGGAAGAGCAGTTCTTC.

V usage is TRBV27 and J usage is TRBJ2-5; D is perhaps TRBD1 (5 bases). Germline loops: CDR1 MNHEY, CDR2 SMNVEV (reference sequence). The CDR3 contains 15 residues. Deletions cut 0 bases from V and 5 bases from J, with 13 bases between. As DNA, the CDR3 is TGTGCCAGCAGTTTATCGGTAGCAGGGCAGGAGACCCAGTACTTC. Amino acid sequence: CASSLSVAGQETQYF.

V and J are TRBV27 and TRBJ2-2; a possible D gene is TRBD2 (7 bases). The V end was cut by 2 bases, the J end by 4 bases, with 11 bases between. Germline loops: CDR1 MNHEY, CDR2 SMNVEV (reference sequence). The CDR3 has 15 amino acids. The CDR3 loop is CASSLAGAGTGELFF. The CDR3 DNA sequence: TGTGCCAGCAGTTTAGCGGGGGCCGGCACCGGGGAGCTGTTTTTT.

The V call is TRBV4-1, the J call TRBJ2-5, with 8 bases aligning to TRBD2. Germline CDR1 and CDR2: MGHRA and YSYEKL. The CDR3 has 16 residues. The ends lost 0 bases at V and 1 base at J; junction bases unmatched: 4. CDR3 sequence (DNA): TGCGCCAGCAGCCAAGACCCCGGACTAGCCCAAGAGACCCAGTACTTC. The encoded protein is CASSQDPGLAQETQYF.

The gene calls are TRBV7-2 and TRBJ2-1, with 10 bases lining up with TRBD1. Looked up from germline, CDR1 is SGHTA and CDR2 is FQGNSA. The CDR3 runs 12 residues. V trimming: 2 bases; J trimming: 14 bases; junction bases outside the gene matches: 3. The CDR3 DNA is TGTGCCAGCAGCTTAACCGGGACAGGGGAGTTCTTC. It translates to CASSLTGTGEFF.

The V and J genes are TRBV2 and TRBJ1-1; D is uncertain. Trimming took off 3 bases at V and 0 bases at J, with 8 bases between the two ends. This CDR3 has 14 residues. The germline V gene has CDR1 SNHLY and CDR2 FYNNEI. This CDR3 is CASSDPGMNTEAFF. DNA for the CDR3: TGTGCCAGCAGTGATCCCGGCATGAACACTGAAGCTTTCTTT.

This chain joins TRBV29-1 and TRBJ1-2; no clear D. The CDR3 loop spans 14 amino acids. Per germline, CDR1 SQVTM and CDR2 ANQGSEA. V lost 1 base and J lost 4, with 13 bases in between. CDR3 sequence: CSVEGGPDPYGYTF. The DNA for the CDR3 is TGCAGCGTTGAAGGCGGCCCGGACCCCTATGGCTACACCTTC.

CDR3 residues: CASSERHFSSSYNEQFF. The CDR3 nucleotides read TGTGCCAGCAGTGAACGACACTTCTCGAGCTCCTACAATGAGCAGTTCTTC. The chain combines TRBV6-1 with TRBJ2-1; no clear D. Germline V CDR1 and CDR2: MNHNS, SASEGT. With 2 bases removed from V and 0 bases from J, the gap between germline ends came to 14 bases. The CDR3 is 17 residues long.

The chain couples TRBV5-8 to TRBJ2-1; unclear D gene. Germline lookup yields CDR1 SGHTS and CDR2 YDEGEE. This CDR3 has 14 amino acids. Trimming took off 0 bases at V and 6 bases at J, with 10 bases between the two ends. As DNA, the CDR3 is TGTGCCAGCAGCTTGGTACAGTATAGCAATGAGCAGTTCTTC. Translated: CASSLVQYSNEQFF.

The chain has TRBV13 and TRBJ1-4; D may be TRBD1 (5 bases). V was trimmed by 5 bases and J by 6 bases, leaving 13 bases between them. Per the germline V gene, CDR1 is PRHDT and CDR2 is FYEKMQ (reference sequence). The CDR3 loop spans 14 amino acids. CDR3 bases: TGTGCCAGCAGCCTCAGGGCCGTGGATGAAAAACTGTTTTTT. It is translated as CASSLRAVDEKLFF.

The genes are TRBV28 and TRBJ1-5; D ambiguous. V was clipped by 4 bases and J by 0 bases, with 10 bases between them. The V gene's germline CDR1 is MDHEN and CDR2 SYDVKM. The CDR3 extends over 15 amino acids. CDR3 region: CASSSPDGSNQPQHF. CDR3 coding DNA: TGTGCCAGCAGTTCCCCGGACGGTAGCAATCAGCCCCAGCATTTT.

The chain links TRBV21-1 to TRBJ1-2. TRBV21-1 is listed as a pseudogene. This CDR3 comprises 15 residues. CDR3 sequence reads: CASRESTRYNYGYTF. CDR3 nucleotides: TGTGCCAGCAGAGAAAGTACCCGTTATAACTATGGCTACACCTTC.

V usage is TRBV6-5 and J usage is TRBJ1-2; 8 bases are shared with TRBD1. J lost 5 bases, V lost 4 bases, and 6 bases had no gene match. The CDR3 length is 14 residues. Germline lookup yields CDR1 MNHEY and CDR2 SVGAGI. The CDR3 is CASSFDRGGYGYTF. CDR3 sequence (DNA): TGTGCCAGCAGTTTTGACAGGGGAGGATATGGCTACACCTTC.